Below, 16 T cell receptor beta chains from the same sample are listed, as sequenced in a study of blood T cell repertoires in COVID-19. Data came from immunoSEQ multiplex PCR; TCRdb stores just in-frame clones and leaves some out. The sample records fewer than 250,000 clones, more than 75% being singletons. The sequenced material came from peripheral blood. The receptor set was obtained from an elderly woman with COVID-19, enrolled during active disease.

There are a few counts of this clone. V is TRBV2 and J is TRBJ1-2; 7 bases line up with TRBD1. Germline V gives CDR1 SNHLY, CDR2 FYNNEI. This CDR3 comprises 15 residues. The J segment lost 1 base and the V segment lost 6 bases, leaving 8 bases of the junction unmatched. CDR3 DNA sequence: TGTGCCAGCAGAGCAGGGACAGCGATTAACTATGGCTACACCTTC. This sequence encodes CASRAGTAINYGYTF.

The chain employs TRBV5-1 and TRBJ2-3; 7 bases are a match to TRBD1. Germline values: CDR1 SGHRS, CDR2 YFSETQ. V shed 4 bases, J shed 2 bases, and the junction held 7 bases outside the gene matches. There are 15 residues in the CDR3. The DNA for the CDR3 is TGCGCCAGCAGCCCAGACAGGGTGTCCACAGATACGCAGTATTTT. It is translated as CASSPDRVSTDTQYF.

V usage is TRBV3-1 (or the pseudogene TRBV3-2) and J usage is TRBJ1-2; D remains unclear. V was cut by 6 bases and J by 4 bases, with 15 bases left in between. The CDR3 is 14 amino acids. Per germline, CDR1 LGHDT and CDR2 YNNKEL (reference sequence). Here the CDR3 DNA reads TGTGCCAGCAGACCCCTGAAACGGGGCTATGGCTACACCTTC. Amino acid sequence: CASRPLKRGYGYTF.

The chain combines TRBV11-3 with TRBJ2-1, with unresolved D. This CDR3 has 12 residues. Trimming left V 2 bases short and J 9 bases short, with 8 bases between. Germline V lookup: CDR1 SGHNT, CDR2 YENEEA. CDR3 in amino acids: CASSLRSSEQFF. The CDR3 DNA is TGTGCCAGCAGCTTAAGAAGTAGTGAGCAGTTCTTC.

The chain joins TRBV4-2 to TRBJ2-3; D gene unclear. Germline CDR1 LGHNA, CDR2 YNFKEQ. This CDR3 has 14 amino acids. Trimming shortened V by 2 bases and J by 1 base, and 7 bases separated the two germline ends. CDR3 region: CASSQKIGTDTQYF. The CDR3 DNA is TGTGCCAGCAGCCAAAAAATAGGCACAGATACGCAGTATTTT.

V gene TRBV5-1 combines with J gene TRBJ1-2; TRBD1 matches at 8 bases. Germline lookup yields CDR1 SGHRS and CDR2 YFSETQ. V lost 2 bases to trimming and J lost 4 bases; unmatched junction nucleotides: 1. The CDR3 sequence is 13 residues long. Here the CDR3 DNA reads TGCGCCAGCAGCTTACAGGGGGGCTATGGCTACACCTTC. Translated, it gives CASSLQGGYGYTF.

The chain carries TRBV2 and TRBJ1-6; D might be TRBD1 (6 bases). Trimming removed 4 bases from V and 9 bases from J, with 10 bases in between. CDR3 size: 13 residues. Germline V CDR1 and CDR2: SNHLY, FYNNEI. CDR3: CASSGTVSSPLHF. CDR3 nucleotide sequence: TGTGCCAGCAGTGGGACAGTTAGTTCACCCCTCCACTTT. Based on the CDR3 plus reference TRBV2 and TRBJ1-6, the full variable domain is EPEVTQTPSHQVTQMGQEVILRCVPISNHLYFYWYRQILGQKVEFLVSFYNNEISEKSEIFDDQFSVERPDGSNFTLKIRSTKLEDSAMYFCASSGTVSSPLHFGNGTRLTVT.

The chain links TRBV6-5 to TRBJ1-2; TRBD1 matches 9 bases. Trimming cost V 2 bases and J 3 bases; bases outside gene matches: 1. The CDR3 has 14 residues. The germline gives CDR1 MNHEY, CDR2 SVGAGI. The CDR3 loop is CASSYGTGHYGYTF. CDR3 nucleotide sequence: TGTGCCAGCAGTTACGGGACAGGGCACTATGGCTACACCTTC.

This rearrangement joins TRBV7-8 to TRBJ2-7; 11 bases agree with TRBD2. V lost 3 bases, J lost 7 bases, and 8 bases stayed unmatched. The CDR3 sequence is 15 residues long. Germline V lookup: CDR1 SGHVS, CDR2 FQNEAQ. CDR3 residues: CASSLASGGPREQYF. The CDR3 bases are TGTGCCAGCAGCTTGGCTAGCGGGGGGCCTCGGGAGCAGTACTTC.

V is TRBV18 and J is TRBJ2-5; a possible D gene is TRBD1 (5 bases). Between the trimmed V and J ends, which lost 5 bases and 5 bases, there was a span of 9 bases. The CDR3 has 12 amino acids. Germline assignment: CDR1 KGHSH and CDR2 LQKENI. CDR3 sequence: CASSNRQETQYF. In nucleotides, the CDR3 is TGTGCCAGCTCAAACCGACAGGAGACCCAGTACTTC. Filled out from reference TRBV18 and TRBJ2-5, the complete variable domain reads NAGVMQNPRHLVRRRGQEARLRCSPMKGHSHVYWYRQLPEEGLKFMVYLQKENIIDESGMPKERFSAEFPKEGPSILRIQQVVRGDSAAYFCASSNRQETQYFGPGTRLLVL.

The table lists this clone with a few counts. The rearrangement joins TRBV7-8 to TRBJ1-6, with 10 bases matching TRBD1. V lost 5 bases, J lost 8 bases, and 6 bases stayed unmatched. This CDR3 has 15 residues. Germline values: CDR1 SGHVS, CDR2 FQNEAQ. The CDR3 here is CASSLGQGDYSPLHF. CDR3 DNA sequence: TGTGCCAGCAGCCTCGGACAGGGGGACTATTCACCCCTCCACTTT.

This sequence joins TRBV2 and TRBJ1-5, with D perhaps matching TRBD1 (5 bases). Per the germline V gene, CDR1 is SNHLY and CDR2 is FYNNEI. Trimming shortened V by 2 bases and J by 4 bases, and 9 bases separated the two germline ends. The CDR3 is 14 amino acids. The CDR3 reads CASSERQGNQPQHF. The CDR3 nucleotides read TGTGCCAGCAGTGAAAGGCAGGGAAATCAGCCCCAGCATTTT.

The chain employs TRBV6-5 and TRBJ1-2, with D unclear. V was shortened by 6 bases and J by 4 bases, with 9 bases between the two germline ends. This CDR3 has 12 amino acids. Germline V gives CDR1 MNHEY, CDR2 SVGAGI. Here the CDR3 DNA reads TGTGCCAGCAGACGAGGGCCCTATGGCTACACCTTC. Protein sequence: CASRRGPYGYTF.

The gene calls are TRBV10-3 and TRBJ1-1, with D perhaps matching TRBD1 (5 bases). V shed 6 bases and J shed 0 bases, with 17 bases lying between them. There are 16 residues in the CDR3. Germline-derived CDR1 and CDR2 are ENHRY and SYGVKD. DNA for the CDR3: TGTGCCATCAGGCGACAGTCTCAGACCATGAACACTGAAGCTTTCTTT. This encodes CAIRRQSQTMNTEAFF.

The J gene is TRBJ2-3, the V gene TRBV9, with 7 bases fitting TRBD2. The CDR3 has 16 residues. V trimming: 0 bases; J trimming: 6 bases; junction bases outside the gene matches: 10. Germline V gene lookup returns CDR1 SGDLS and CDR2 YYNGEE. This CDR3 is CASSVVASGSRDTQYF. CDR3 bases: TGTGCCAGCAGCGTAGTGGCTAGCGGCAGCCGGGATACGCAGTATTTT.

V gene TRBV15 combines with J gene TRBJ2-3, with D tentatively TRBD2 (5 bases). The germline V gene encodes CDR1 LNHNV and CDR2 YYDKDF (reference sequence). Trimming shortened V by 5 bases and J by 1 base, and 10 bases separated the two germline ends. CDR3 length: 14 residues. DNA of the CDR3: TGTGCCACCAGCCCACTAGGCCGCACAGATACGCAGTATTTT. It specifies CATSPLGRTDTQYF.